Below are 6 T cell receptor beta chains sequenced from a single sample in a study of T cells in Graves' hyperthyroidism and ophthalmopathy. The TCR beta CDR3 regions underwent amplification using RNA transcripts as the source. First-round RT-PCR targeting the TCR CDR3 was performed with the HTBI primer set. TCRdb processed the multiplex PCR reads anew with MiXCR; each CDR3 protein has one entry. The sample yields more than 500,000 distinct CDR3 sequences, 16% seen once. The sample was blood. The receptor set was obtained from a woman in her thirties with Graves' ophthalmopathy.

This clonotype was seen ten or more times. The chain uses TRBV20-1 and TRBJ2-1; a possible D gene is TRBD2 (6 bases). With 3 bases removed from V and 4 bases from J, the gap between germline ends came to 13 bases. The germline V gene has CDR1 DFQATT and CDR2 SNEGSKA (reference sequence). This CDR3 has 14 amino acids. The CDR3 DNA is TGCAGTGCTAGGTTCCAGCGGGTTTACAATGAGCAGTTCTTC. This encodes CSARFQRVYNEQFF.

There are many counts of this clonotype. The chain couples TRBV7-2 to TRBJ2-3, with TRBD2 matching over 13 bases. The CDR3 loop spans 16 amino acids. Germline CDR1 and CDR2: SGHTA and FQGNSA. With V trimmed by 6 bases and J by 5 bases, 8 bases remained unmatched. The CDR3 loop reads CASSPGTSGNGDTQYF. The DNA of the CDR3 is TGTGCCAGCAGTCCCGGGACTAGCGGGAATGGAGATACGCAGTATTTT.

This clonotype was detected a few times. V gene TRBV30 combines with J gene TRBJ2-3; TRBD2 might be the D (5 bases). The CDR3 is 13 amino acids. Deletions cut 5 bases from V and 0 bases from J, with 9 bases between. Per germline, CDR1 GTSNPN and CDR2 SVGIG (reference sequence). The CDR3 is CAWEGGSTDTQYF. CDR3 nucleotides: TGTGCCTGGGAGGGTGGGAGCACAGATACGCAGTATTTT.

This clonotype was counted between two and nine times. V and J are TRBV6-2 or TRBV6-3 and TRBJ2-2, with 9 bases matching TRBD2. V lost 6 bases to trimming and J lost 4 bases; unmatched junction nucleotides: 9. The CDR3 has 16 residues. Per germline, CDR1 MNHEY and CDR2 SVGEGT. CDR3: CASRSGREGLTGELFF. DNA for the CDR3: TGTGCCAGCAGATCGGGGCGGGAGGGCCTCACCGGGGAGCTGTTTTTT.

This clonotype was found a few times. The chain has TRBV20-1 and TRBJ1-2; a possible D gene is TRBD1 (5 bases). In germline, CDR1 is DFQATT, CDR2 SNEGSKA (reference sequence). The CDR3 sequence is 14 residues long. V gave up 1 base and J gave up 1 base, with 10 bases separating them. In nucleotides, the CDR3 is TGCAGTGCTAGAGTCAAGGGGATTAACTATGGCTACACCTTC. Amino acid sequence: CSARVKGINYGYTF.

This CDR3 is CAISGLAGGDHEQYF. The CDR3 region has the DNA TGTGCCATCAGCGGACTAGCGGGAGGGGACCACGAGCAGTACTTC. The J gene is TRBJ2-7, the V gene TRBV10-3, with 15 nucleotides matching TRBD2. The germline V gene encodes CDR1 ENHRY and CDR2 SYGVKD. This CDR3 is built from 15 residues. V lost 6 bases, J lost 5 bases, and 5 bases stayed unmatched.